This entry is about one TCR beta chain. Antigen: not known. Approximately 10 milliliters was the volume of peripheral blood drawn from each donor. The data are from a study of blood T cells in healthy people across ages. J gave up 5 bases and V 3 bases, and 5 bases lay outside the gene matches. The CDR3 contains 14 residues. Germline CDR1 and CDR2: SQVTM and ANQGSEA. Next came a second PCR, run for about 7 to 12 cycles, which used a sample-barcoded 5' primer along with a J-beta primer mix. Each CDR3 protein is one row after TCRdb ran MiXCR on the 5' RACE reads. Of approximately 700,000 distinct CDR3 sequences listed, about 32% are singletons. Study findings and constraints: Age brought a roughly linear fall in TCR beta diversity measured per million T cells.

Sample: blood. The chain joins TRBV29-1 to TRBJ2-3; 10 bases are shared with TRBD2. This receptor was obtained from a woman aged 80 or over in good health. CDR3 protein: CSVELAGVVDTQYF. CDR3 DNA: TGCAGCGTTGAGCTAGCGGGAGTCGTAGATACGCAGTATTTT.